What follows are 7 T cell receptor beta chains derived from one specimen sequenced in a study of PD-L1 blockade in urothelial cancer. TCRdb's table, derived via immunoSEQ multiplex PCR, lists solely in-frame clones and lacks some. The table shows about 100,000 clones, with approximately 91% occurring only once. Sequencing was performed on PBMCs, taken around atezolizumab (anti-PD-L1) treatment. These receptors originate from an elderly woman with urothelial cancer.

The chain carries TRBV29-1 and TRBJ2-7; 7 bases map to TRBD2. From germline, CDR1 is SQVTM and CDR2 ANQGSEA. The CDR3 consists of 13 residues. V gave up 5 bases and J gave up 2 bases; unmatched junction bases: 6. The CDR3 protein is CSVPGLSTYEQYF. In nucleotides, the CDR3 is TGCAGCGTTCCGGGACTATCCACCTACGAGCAGTACTTC.

This clone was seen just once. The V gene is TRBV29-1, the J gene TRBJ2-5, with a tentative D call TRBD1 (5 bases). V lost 6 bases, J lost 1 base, and 9 bases lay in between. Per germline, CDR1 SQVTM and CDR2 ANQGSEA. CDR3 size: 12 residues. The CDR3 loop reads CSVSRVQETQYF. The CDR3 DNA follows: TGCAGCGTGAGCAGGGTCCAAGAGACCCAGTACTTC. Complete variable domain (other parts from reference TRBV29-1 and TRBJ2-5): SAVISQKPSRDICQRGTSLTIQCQVDSQVTMMFWYRQQPGQSLTLIATANQGSEATYESGFVIDKFPISRPNLTFSTLTVSNMSPEDSSIYLCSVSRVQETQYFGPGTRLLVL.

The chain employs TRBV27 and TRBJ2-2, with 13 bases aligning to TRBD2. V shed 5 bases, J shed 3 bases, and the junction held 6 bases outside the gene matches. There are 17 residues in the CDR3. Germline V CDR1 and CDR2: MNHEY, SMNVEV (reference sequence). CDR3: CASSQGLAGSHTGELFF. DNA of the CDR3: TGTGCCAGCAGTCAGGGACTAGCGGGAAGCCACACCGGGGAGCTGTTTTTT.

This chain joins TRBV5-1 and TRBJ1-4; D is possibly TRBD1 (5 bases). The V gene lost 0 bases and the J gene lost 3 bases, with 6 bases spanning the gap. The CDR3 has 14 amino acids. CDR1 is SGHRS, CDR2 YFSETQ, per germline. In DNA, the CDR3 is TGCGCCAGCAGCTTGGGGACATCTAATGAAAAACTGTTTTTT. This translates into CASSLGTSNEKLFF.

The chain employs TRBV10-3 and TRBJ2-5; 7 nucleotides line up with TRBD1. J was trimmed by 2 bases and V by 0 bases; bases with no gene match: 12. The CDR3 consists of 18 residues. Germline-derived CDR1 and CDR2 are ENHRY and SYGVKD. The DNA for the CDR3 is TGTGCCATCAGTGAGTCGATCTCGCGGACAGGTGAACAAGAGACCCAGTACTTC. It translates to CAISESISRTGEQETQYF.

The CDR3 spells CASSSRQRNTEAFF. The CDR3 DNA reads TGTGCCAGCAGCTCCCGACAGAGAAACACTGAAGCTTTCTTT. The J gene is TRBJ1-1, the V gene TRBV7-9; D might be TRBD1 (5 bases). Germline V lookup: CDR1 SEHNR, CDR2 FQNEAQ (reference sequence). The CDR3 sequence is 14 residues long. Trimming removed 4 bases at V and 2 bases at J, with 11 bases between.

This chain uses TRBV6-1 with TRBJ2-7; 7 nucleotides line up with TRBD2. The CDR3 is 14 residues long. Germline V lookup: CDR1 MNHNS, CDR2 SASEGT. V lost 8 bases and J lost 3; bases outside the gene matches: 10. In nucleotides, the CDR3 is TGTGCCAGCCTACGAATCGGGGGGATCTACGAGCAGTACTTC. Translation gives CASLRIGGIYEQYF.